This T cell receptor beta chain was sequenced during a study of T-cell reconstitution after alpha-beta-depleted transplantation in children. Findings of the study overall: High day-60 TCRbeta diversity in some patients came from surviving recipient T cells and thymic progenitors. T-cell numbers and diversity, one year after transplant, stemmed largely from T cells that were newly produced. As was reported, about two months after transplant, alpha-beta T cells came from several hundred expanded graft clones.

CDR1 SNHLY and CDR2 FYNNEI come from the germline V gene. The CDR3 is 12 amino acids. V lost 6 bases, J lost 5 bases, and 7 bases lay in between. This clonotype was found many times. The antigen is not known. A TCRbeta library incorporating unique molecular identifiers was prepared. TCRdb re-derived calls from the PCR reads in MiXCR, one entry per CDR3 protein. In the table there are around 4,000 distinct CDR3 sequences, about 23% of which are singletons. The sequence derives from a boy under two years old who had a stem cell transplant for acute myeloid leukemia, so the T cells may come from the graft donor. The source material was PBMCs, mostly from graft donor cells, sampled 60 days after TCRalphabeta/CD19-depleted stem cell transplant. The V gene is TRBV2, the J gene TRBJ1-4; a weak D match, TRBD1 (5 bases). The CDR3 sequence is CASRGRNEKLFF. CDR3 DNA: TGTGCCAGCAGGGGGCGGAATGAAAAACTGTTTTTT.